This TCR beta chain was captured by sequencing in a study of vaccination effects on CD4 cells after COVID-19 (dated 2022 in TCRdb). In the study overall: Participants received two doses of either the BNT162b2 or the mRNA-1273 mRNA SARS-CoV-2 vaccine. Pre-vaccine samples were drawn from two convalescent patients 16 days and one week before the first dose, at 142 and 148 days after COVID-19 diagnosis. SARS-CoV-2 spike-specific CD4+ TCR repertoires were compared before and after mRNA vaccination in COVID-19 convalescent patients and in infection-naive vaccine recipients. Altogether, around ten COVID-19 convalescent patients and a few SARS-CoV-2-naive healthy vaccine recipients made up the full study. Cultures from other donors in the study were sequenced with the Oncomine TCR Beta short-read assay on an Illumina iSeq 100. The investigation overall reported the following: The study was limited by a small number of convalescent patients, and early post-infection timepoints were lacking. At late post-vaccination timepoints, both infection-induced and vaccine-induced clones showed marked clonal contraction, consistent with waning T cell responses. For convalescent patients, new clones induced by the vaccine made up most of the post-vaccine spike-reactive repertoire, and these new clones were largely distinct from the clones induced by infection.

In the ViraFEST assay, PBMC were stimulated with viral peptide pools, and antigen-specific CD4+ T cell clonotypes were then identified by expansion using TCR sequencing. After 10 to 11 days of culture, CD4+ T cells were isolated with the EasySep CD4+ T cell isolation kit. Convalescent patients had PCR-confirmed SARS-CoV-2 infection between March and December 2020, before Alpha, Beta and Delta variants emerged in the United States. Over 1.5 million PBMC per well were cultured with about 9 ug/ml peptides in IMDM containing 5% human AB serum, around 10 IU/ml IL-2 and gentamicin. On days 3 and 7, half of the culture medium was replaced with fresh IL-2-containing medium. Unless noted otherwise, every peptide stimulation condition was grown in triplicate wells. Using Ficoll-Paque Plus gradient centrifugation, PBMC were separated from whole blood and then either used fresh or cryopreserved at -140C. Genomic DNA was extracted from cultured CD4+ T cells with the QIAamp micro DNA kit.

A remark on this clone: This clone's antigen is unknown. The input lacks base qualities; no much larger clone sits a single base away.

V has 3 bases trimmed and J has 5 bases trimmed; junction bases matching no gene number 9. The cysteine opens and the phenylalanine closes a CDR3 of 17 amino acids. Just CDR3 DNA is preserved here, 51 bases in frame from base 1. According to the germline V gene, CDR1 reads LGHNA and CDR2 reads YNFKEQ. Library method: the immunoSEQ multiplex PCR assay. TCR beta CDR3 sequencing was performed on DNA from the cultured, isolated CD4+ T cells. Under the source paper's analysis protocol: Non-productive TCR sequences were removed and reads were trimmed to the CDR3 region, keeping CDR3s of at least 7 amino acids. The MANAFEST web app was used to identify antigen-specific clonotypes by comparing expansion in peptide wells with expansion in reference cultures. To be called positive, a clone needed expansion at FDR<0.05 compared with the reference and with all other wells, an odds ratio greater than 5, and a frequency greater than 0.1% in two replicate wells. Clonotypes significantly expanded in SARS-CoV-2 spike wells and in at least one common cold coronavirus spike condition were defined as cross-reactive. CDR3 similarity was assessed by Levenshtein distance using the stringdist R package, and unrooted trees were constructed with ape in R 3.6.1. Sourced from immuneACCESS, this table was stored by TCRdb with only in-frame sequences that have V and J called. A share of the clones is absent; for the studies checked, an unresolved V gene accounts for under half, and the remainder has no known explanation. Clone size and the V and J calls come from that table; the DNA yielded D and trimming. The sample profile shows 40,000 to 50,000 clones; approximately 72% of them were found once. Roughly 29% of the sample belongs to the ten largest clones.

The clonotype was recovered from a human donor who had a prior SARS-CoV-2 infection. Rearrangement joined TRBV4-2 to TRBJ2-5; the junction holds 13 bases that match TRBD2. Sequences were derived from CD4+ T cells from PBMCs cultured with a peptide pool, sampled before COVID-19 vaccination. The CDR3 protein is CASSHPVGTSGTETQYF. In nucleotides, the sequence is TGTGCCAGCAGCCACCCGGTCGGGACTAGCGGGACGGAGACCCAGTACTTC.